This T cell receptor beta chain was identified in a study of CD8 T cells in Susac syndrome (dated by TCRdb to the late 2010s). In terms of the full investigation: Of the Susac syndrome patients who were sequenced, under ten were in clinical remission while 5 or 6 had clinically active disease. Repertoire sequencing was used to test whether CD8+ T cell activation and differentiation in Susac syndrome was antigen driven. At blood withdrawal, Susac syndrome patients were therapy-naive, treated with corticosteroids (with IVIg additionally given to some), or treated with IVIg alone.

Trimming takes 6 bases from V and 0 bases from J, and the germline ends sit 18 bases apart. CDR1 DFQATT and CDR2 SNEGSKA were looked up in the germline V gene (reference sequence). From its cysteine to its phenylalanine, the CDR3 spans 16 amino acids. The CDR3 DNA has 48 bases and is translated from base 1. The paper as a whole reports these results and caveats: In patients with Susac syndrome, the CD4+ T cell repertoire showed no detectable clonal expansion. The TCR sequencing and HLA analysis was acknowledged to have included a relatively small number of individuals.

RNA was extracted with the RNeasy kit and roughly 0.5 to 1 ug was reverse transcribed using random hexamers. The immunoSEQ multiplex PCR assay, which covers 54 Vbeta and 13 Jbeta segments, was used to amplify TCR beta CDR3 regions. Bias from PCR amplification was corrected by using a synthetic template baseline for primer optimization and for computational correction. On the authors' methods: Reads were annotated to V, D and J genes per IMGT and analyzed with immunoSEQ Analyzer, keeping only productive sequences. To calculate clonality, Shannon entropy was normalized by log2 of the number of productive unique sequences and then subtracted from one. For each patient and control, public and private clones were evaluated within the 100 most prevalent clones. A clone was defined as Susac-specific if it was absent from the healthy and MS cohorts, from some 1,100 published viral clones and from other ImmuneACCESS disease sequences. TCRdb trimmed public reads at Q25 via fastp, called clones via MiXCR and kept in-frame beta chains. Each CDR3 protein gets just one entry, which takes the most common genes and DNA from the rows behind it. These V and J calls are TCRdb output, not the study's own analysis. This sample is represented by about 240,000 distinct CDR3 sequences; around 96% of them were singletons. Jointly, the top ten make up 0.1% of the sample.

High-throughput TCR beta sequencing profiled peripheral blood CD8+ and CD4+ T cells from healthy donors, Susac syndrome patients and multiple sclerosis patients. Susac syndrome patients met recently defined diagnostic criteria for definite or probable disease. Bulk CD8+ and CD4+ T cells were purified by magnetic negative isolation, while CD8+ TEMRA cells were enriched using FACS. Blood was collected in EDTA tubes and processed within 24 hours, with PBMCs isolated through density gradient centrifugation. PBMCs intended for TCR sequencing were cryopreserved in liquid nitrogen and thawed later in a water bath at 37 degrees C. Purity of sorted or isolated CD4+, CD8+ and CD8+ TEMRA cells was at least 90%. In this sample, this clonotype turned up once. The antigen it binds to is not known. No base quality values were provided; no much bigger clone lies one nucleotide off. One read alone makes for weak evidence.

This TCR was recovered from a human donor with Susac syndrome. This receptor chain uses TRBV20-1 and TRBJ1-3; there is no confident call for the D gene. The source material was CD4+ T cells from PBMCs. The CDR3 here reads CSATKGGASSGNTIYF. The sequence in DNA is TGCAGTGCAACGAAGGGAGGAGCTAGCTCTGGAAACACCATATATTTT.